This T cell receptor beta chain came from a study of blood T cell repertoires in COVID-19. Study-wide context: The cDNA or gDNA used as material had been derived from T cells, B-cell-depleted T cells, or PBMCs.

Sequenced by immunoSEQ multiplex PCR; TCRdb stores in-frame clones only, minus some. There are 350,000 or so clones in the sample; approximately 88% occur only once, and approximately 1.8% lies in the top ten. The length of the CDR3 is 13 residues. Trimming stripped 8 bases from V and 7 bases from J, with 17 bases between. Germline CDR1 is MNHEY and CDR2 is SVGAGI. Those enrolled in Seattle joined during active infection and were followed longitudinally afterward. The origin of this receptor is a woman in her twenties or thirties with COVID-19, enrolled during active disease. Sequencing was performed on peripheral blood. This chain links TRBV6-5 with TRBJ1-1; a possible D gene is TRBD1 (6 bases). The CDR3 bases are TGTGCCAGCTCGTGGACAGCACCGGATGAAGCTTTCTTT. Amino acid sequence: CASSWTAPDEAFF.